The TCR beta chain described here comes from a study of T cell changes during pregnancy in multiple sclerosis (dated by TCRdb to between 2018 and 2021). Turning to the overall study: Changes in the T cell repertoire over the course of pregnancy were examined in this study in women with multiple sclerosis.

The library was obtained by the immunoSEQ multiplex PCR assay. Held by TCRdb, this immuneACCESS table contains in-frame sequences only and omits some clones. Under half of the omission traces to an unresolved V gene where checked; the cause of the rest is unknown. The sample has tens of thousands of clones on record, roughly 92% of them singletons. Around 3.5% of the sample is in the top ten clones. On this clone itself: It lacks a known antigen. No clone much larger than this one lies a single base away; base qualities are absent.

V and J lose 0 bases and 0 bases, and a span of 7 bases separates them. From its cysteine to its phenylalanine, the CDR3 spans 15 amino acids. This entry keeps only the CDR3 DNA: 45 bases, framed from base 1. Sequences PRHDT (CDR1) and FYEKMQ (CDR2) are obtained from the germline V gene (reference sequence). The V gene is TRBV13 and the J gene is TRBJ2-3; TRBD2 is possibly the D segment (5 matching bases). The source was peripheral blood, collected after pregnancy. The source is a female donor in good health, enrolled as a control in a pregnancy study. The nucleotide sequence reads as follows: TGTGCCAGCAGCTTAGGGGAGCGGAGCACAGATACGCAGTATTTT. It specifies CASSLGERSTDTQYF.